This T cell receptor (beta chain) was identified during a study of blood T cell repertoires in COVID-19. Study in general: The United States, Italy and Spain provided the acute and convalescent COVID-19 samples.

Seattle participants joined during active infection and were tracked over time. Original analysis: Reference gene primer amplification yielded estimated nucleated cell counts. Using immunoSEQ multiplex PCR, the repertoire was profiled, and TCRdb retains in-frame clones only, with some absent. V, J and clone size are those of that table, while D and trimming were read from the DNA. The data show tens of thousands of clones, with approximately 88% seen just once and 2.7% held by the top ten. The CDR3 runs to 15 residues. With 3 bases removed from V and 8 bases from J, the gap between germline ends came to 19 bases. The germline CDR1 and CDR2 sequences are DFQATT and SNEGSKA (reference sequence).

The receptor's source is a man in his fifties or sixties with COVID-19, enrolled during active disease. This rearrangement joins TRBV20-1 to TRBJ1-4; a weak D match, TRBD1 (5 bases). Sequencing was done on a sample of peripheral blood. CDR3 amino acids: CSASSVQGVREKLFF. The CDR3 DNA follows: TGCAGTGCTAGTTCCGTCCAGGGTGTCCGGGAAAAACTGTTTTTT.